These 26 T cell receptor beta chains were sequenced from one sample in a study of CD8 T cells in ankylosing spondylitis. TCRdb re-analysed the 5' RACE reads in MiXCR, keeping a single row per CDR3 protein. Of hundreds of thousands of distinct CDR3 sequences listed, roughly 18% are singletons. Regarding the study as a whole: A motif in TCR beta, a set of roughly eight highly homologous variants, appeared characteristic of ankylosing spondylitis blood.

What these receptors recognize is not known. The sample consisted of blood, either unsorted or a sorted T cell fraction (not recorded which). The receptor source for this set is a male donor with ankylosing spondylitis.

The chain is built from TRBV11-2 and TRBJ2-1; 7 bases match TRBD1. The junction had 15 bases not matched to a gene; V was cut back by 4 bases and J by 9 bases. The CDR3 consists of 16 residues. Germline-derived CDR1 and CDR2 are SGHAT and FQNNGV. DNA for the CDR3: TGTGCCAGCAGCTCAGTGCCGGGGCAGGGGGTAGGTGAGCAGTTCTTC. Translated: CASSSVPGQGVGEQFF. The full variable domain, its missing parts supplied by reference TRBV11-2 and TRBJ2-1, is EAGVAQSPRYKIIEKRQSVAFWCNPISGHATLYWYQQILGQGPKLLIQFQNNGVVDDSQLPKDRFSAERLKGVDSTLKIQPAKLEDSAVYLCASSSVPGQGVGEQFFGPGTRLTVL.

This clonotype was picked up many times. The V gene is TRBV12-3 or TRBV12-4, the J gene TRBJ2-3, with a tentative D call TRBD2 (5 bases). The V gene lost 2 bases and the J gene lost 1 base, with 10 bases spanning the gap. The CDR3 covers 15 residues. The CDR3 loop is CASSLIGGRTDTQYF. CDR3 bases: TGTGCCAGCAGTTTAATTGGCGGGCGCACAGATACGCAGTATTTT.

The rearrangement links TRBV9 to TRBJ2-1; 11 bases line up with TRBD2. After removal of 6 bases from V and 5 bases from J, the junction contained 7 bases not matched to a gene. The CDR3 is 15 amino acids. CDR1 and CDR2 (germline): SGDLS, YYNGEE. For the CDR3, the DNA is TGTGCCAGCACACAACTAGCGGGAGAACACAATGAGCAGTTCTTC. The encoded protein is CASTQLAGEHNEQFF.

The chain combines TRBV5-1 with TRBJ2-1; TRBD2 matches at 10 bases. CDR3 length equals 15 residues. The germline gives CDR1 SGHRS, CDR2 YFSETQ. J gave up 8 bases and V 0 bases, and 5 bases lay outside the gene matches. The CDR3, as DNA: TGCGCCAGCAGCTTGGTCCTAGCGGGAGTTGATGAGCAGTTCTTC. Its translation: CASSLVLAGVDEQFF.

This chain links TRBV30 with TRBJ2-7; D gene unclear. This CDR3 is built from 10 residues. The germline CDR1 and CDR2 sequences are GTSNPN and SVGIG (reference sequence). Trimming removed 3 bases from V and 4 bases from J, with 4 bases in between. This chain's CDR3 is CAWSKYEQYF. The CDR3 DNA sequence: TGTGCCTGGAGCAAGTACGAGCAGTACTTC.

This clonotype was observed at least ten times. V usage is TRBV29-1 and J usage is TRBJ2-3, with 7 bases fitting TRBD1. Germline values: CDR1 SQVTM, CDR2 ANQGSEA. The CDR3 is 12 residues long. Germline trimming cut 5 bases from V and 4 bases from J; bases unmatched to any gene: 3. The CDR3 region is CSVTGAADTQYF. Here the CDR3 DNA reads TGCAGCGTTACAGGGGCGGCAGATACGCAGTATTTT.

Ten or more counts support this clonotype. This rearrangement joins TRBV12-3 or TRBV12-4 to TRBJ2-1, with 10 bases lining up with TRBD2. Unmatched junction bases numbered 3, after V lost 10 bases and J lost 3 bases. The CDR3 runs to 13 residues. The CDR3: CATQRGGYNEQFF. Written as DNA, the CDR3 is TGTGCCACCCAGCGGGGGGGCTACAATGAGCAGTTCTTC.

This clonotype was counted ten times or more. The rearrangement links TRBV20-1 to TRBJ2-5, with 8 bases fitting TRBD1. CDR3 length: 13 residues. Germline V gene sequence: CDR1 DFQATT, CDR2 SNEGSKA (reference sequence). V gave up 3 bases and J gave up 3 bases; unmatched junction bases: 3. CDR3: CSASWTGKETQYF. CDR3 DNA sequence: TGCAGTGCTAGCTGGACAGGGAAAGAGACCCAGTACTTC.

This clonotype has more than one count but fewer than ten. The chain recombines TRBV20-1 with TRBJ1-2; 9 nucleotides align to TRBD1. Germline CDR1 and CDR2: DFQATT and SNEGSKA (reference sequence). CDR3 length: 14 amino acids. The V gene end was trimmed by 5 bases and the J gene end by 2 bases; junction bases not matched to a gene: 6. This chain's CDR3 is CSAHRGRGNYGYTF. CDR3 nucleotides: TGCAGTGCTCACAGGGGGCGCGGGAACTATGGCTACACCTTC.

The chain joins TRBV7-8 to TRBJ2-6; no clear D. The CDR3 length is 17 residues. In germline, CDR1 is SGHVS, CDR2 FQNEAQ. The V end was cut by 2 bases, the J end by 0 bases, with 11 bases between. The CDR3 nucleotides are TGTGCCAGCAGCTTATATACGGCTACCTCTGGGGCCAACGTCCTGACTTTC. Its translation is CASSLYTATSGANVLTF.

The chain's CDR3 is CASSQKTTTQETQYF. The CDR3 DNA reads as TGTGCCAGCAGCCAAAAAACAACAACACAAGAGACCCAGTACTTC. This rearrangement joins TRBV3-1 to TRBJ2-5; no reliable D call. Trimming shortened V by 2 bases and J by 2 bases, and 12 bases separated the two germline ends. CDR1 is LGHDT, CDR2 YNNKEL, per germline (reference sequence). The CDR3 has 15 amino acids.

The chain combines TRBV11-2 with TRBJ2-3; 11 bases map to TRBD1. CDR1 is SGHAT and CDR2 is FQNNGV in the germline V gene. This CDR3 comprises 17 residues. Losses at the gene ends were 4 bases for V and 4 bases for J; bases not matched to a gene: 10. The CDR3 DNA follows: TGTGCCAGCAGCTCTCTTCTGGGGACAGGGGGTGCAGATACGCAGTATTTT. This sequence encodes CASSSLLGTGGADTQYF.

This clonotype came up a few times. The V call is TRBV6-2 or TRBV6-3, the J call TRBJ2-7, with a possible D match to TRBD1 (7 bases). The CDR3 totals 15 residues. V shed 2 bases and J shed 4 bases, with 15 bases lying between them. The V gene's germline CDR1 is MNHEY and CDR2 SVGEGT. The CDR3 loop is CASSYGGGGVYEQYF. The CDR3 DNA follows: TGTGCCAGCAGTTACGGCGGAGGGGGCGTTTACGAGCAGTACTTC.

As to this clonotype: The junction departs from germline at one end; a sequencing error may be responsible. This chain uses TRBV12-3 or TRBV12-4 with TRBJ2-2; 8 bases are a match to TRBD2. This CDR3 has 18 residues. CDR3 sequence (DNA): TGTGCCTGCAGTTTAGCGCGTCGGGGACTAGCGAACACCGGGGAGCTGTTTTTT. Its protein product is CACSLARRGLANTGELFF.

The V and J genes are TRBV12-3 or TRBV12-4 and TRBJ2-1; 11 nucleotides match TRBD2. The CDR3 loop spans 17 amino acids. V shed 5 bases, J shed 3 bases, and the junction held 9 bases outside the gene matches. Here the CDR3 DNA reads TGTGCCAGCAGTCCGCGCTCTACTAGCGGGGGCTACAATGAGCAGTTCTTC. It is translated as CASSPRSTSGGYNEQFF.

This clonotype was seen a few times. This chain links TRBV12-3 or TRBV12-4 with TRBJ1-2, with D possibly matching TRBD1 (5 bases). The CDR3 is made up of 13 amino acids. V was shortened by 5 bases and J by 4 bases, with 11 bases between the two germline ends. The CDR3 reads CASSKTVSYGYTF. The CDR3 DNA reads as TGTGCCAGCAGTAAGACAGTGAGCTATGGCTACACCTTC.

The chain is built from TRBV4-1 and TRBJ2-5; 7 bases align to TRBD1. Trimming cost V 4 bases and J 1 base; bases outside gene matches: 9. This CDR3 spans 16 amino acids. From germline, CDR1 is MGHRA and CDR2 YSYEKL. The CDR3 bases are TGCGCCAGCAGCCCCCAGGGACAGACCACCCAAGAGACCCAGTACTTC. It specifies CASSPQGQTTQETQYF.

In its sample, this clonotype was seen many times. The chain carries TRBV5-5 and TRBJ2-1, with 10 bases fitting TRBD2. The CDR3 is made up of 15 amino acids. V gave up 2 bases and J gave up 4 bases; unmatched junction bases: 3. Germline-derived CDR1 and CDR2 are SGHKS and YYEKEE (reference sequence). The DNA of the CDR3 is TGTGCCAGCAGCTTCACTAGCGGGACGTACAATGAGCAGTTCTTC. This sequence encodes CASSFTSGTYNEQFF.

The gene calls are TRBV20-1 and TRBJ2-3, with 9 bases lining up with TRBD2. Per germline, CDR1 DFQATT and CDR2 SNEGSKA (reference sequence). The CDR3 is made up of 14 amino acids. Trimming at V came to 2 bases and at J to 5 bases, leaving 5 bases not matched to a gene. The chain's CDR3 is CSARRLAGRDTQYF. CDR3 nucleotide sequence: TGCAGTGCTAGACGTCTAGCGGGGAGAGATACGCAGTATTTT.

This clonotype was seen a few times. The rearrangement links TRBV21-1 to TRBJ2-7; the tabulated D call, TRBD1, remains unverified against the DNA. TRBV21-1 is a documented pseudogene. This CDR3 has 16 amino acids. The CDR3, as DNA: TGTGCCAGCAGCAAAGGGACACGGGGAAGCTCCTACGAGCAGTACTTC. Amino acids: CASSKGTRGSSYEQYF.

This clonotype came up a few times. The CDR3 nucleotides read TGTGCCAGCAGCGTAGGAGAGGACAGGGGGCGCAACGAGCAGTACTTC. This sequence encodes CASSVGEDRGRNEQYF. The chain combines TRBV9 with TRBJ2-7, with TRBD1 matching 11 bases. The CDR3 sequence is 16 residues long. Germline trimming cut 0 bases from V and 5 bases from J; bases unmatched to any gene: 7. Germline assignment: CDR1 SGDLS and CDR2 YYNGEE.

V is TRBV5-1 and J is TRBJ2-3; D could derive from TRBD1 or TRBD2 (5 bases each). V shed 0 bases and J shed 4 bases, with 9 bases lying between them. The CDR3 loop spans 14 amino acids. Germline loops: CDR1 SGHRS, CDR2 YFSETQ. The CDR3 sequence: CASSLDLGADTQYF. As DNA, the CDR3 is TGCGCCAGCAGCTTGGATTTGGGGGCAGATACGCAGTATTTT.

V and J are TRBV3-1 and TRBJ1-6, with D unclear. Germline V gene data show CDR1 as LGHDT and CDR2 as YNNKEL (reference sequence). The V end was cut by 1 base, the J end by 8 bases, with 6 bases between. The CDR3 length is 13 residues. CDR3 sequence reads: CASSQAWDSPLHF. DNA for the CDR3: TGTGCCAGCAGCCAAGCGTGGGATTCACCCCTCCACTTT.

This clonotype was observed a few times. For the CDR3, the DNA is TGCAGCGTCGATAGGACAGGGTGGATTGAGAACACTGAAGCTTTCTTT. Translation gives CSVDRTGWIENTEAFF. The genes are TRBV29-1 and TRBJ1-1; 8 bases map to TRBD1. The CDR3 runs 16 residues. CDR1 is SQVTM, CDR2 ANQGSEA, per germline. V lost 6 bases to trimming and J lost 1 base; unmatched junction nucleotides: 13.

The chain has TRBV18 and TRBJ2-5; 7 positions match TRBD1. CDR1 and CDR2 (germline): KGHSH, LQKENI. The CDR3 is 15 residues long. J was trimmed by 4 bases and V by 5 bases; bases with no gene match: 10. CDR3 sequence reads: CASSSPTGPGETQYF. CDR3 sequence (DNA): TGTGCCAGCTCATCCCCGACAGGGCCTGGAGAGACCCAGTACTTC. The full variable domain, completed using reference TRBV18 and TRBJ2-5, is NAGVMQNPRHLVRRRGQEARLRCSPMKGHSHVYWYRQLPEEGLKFMVYLQKENIIDESGMPKERFSAEFPKEGPSILRIQQVVRGDSAAYFCASSSPTGPGETQYFGPGTRLLVL.

The table lists this clonotype with many counts. This rearrangement joins TRBV20-1 to TRBJ2-7; D is uncertain. V shed 1 base and J shed 6 bases, with 13 bases lying between them. The germline CDR1 and CDR2 sequences are DFQATT and SNEGSKA (reference sequence). The CDR3 extends over 13 amino acids. In DNA form, the CDR3 reads TGCAGTGCTAGAGCGCGGATCTACCCCGAGCAGTACTTC. The encoded protein is CSARARIYPEQYF.